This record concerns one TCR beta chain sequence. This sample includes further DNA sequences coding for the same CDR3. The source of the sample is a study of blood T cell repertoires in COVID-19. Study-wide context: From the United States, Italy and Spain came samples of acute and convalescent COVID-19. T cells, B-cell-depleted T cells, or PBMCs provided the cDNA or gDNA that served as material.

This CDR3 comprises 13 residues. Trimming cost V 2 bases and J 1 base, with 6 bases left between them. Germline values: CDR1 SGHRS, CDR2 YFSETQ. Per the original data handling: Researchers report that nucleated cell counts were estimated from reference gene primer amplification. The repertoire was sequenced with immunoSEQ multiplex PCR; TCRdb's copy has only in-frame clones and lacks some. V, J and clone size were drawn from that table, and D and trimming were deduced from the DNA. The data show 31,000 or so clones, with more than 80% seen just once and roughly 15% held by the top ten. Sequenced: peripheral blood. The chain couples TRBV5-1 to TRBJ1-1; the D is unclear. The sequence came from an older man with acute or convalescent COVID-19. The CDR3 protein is CASSLTENTEAFF. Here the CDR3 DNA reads TGCGCCAGCAGCTTAACAGAGAACACTGAAGCTTTCTTT.